This TCR beta chain was retrieved from a study of T cells in Graves' hyperthyroidism and ophthalmopathy. Study conclusions and caveats: Most thyroid-expanded clonotypes above 0.001 were also found in blood.

From RNA transcripts, TCR beta CDR3 regions were amplified. The TCR CDR3 was amplified in a first-round RT-PCR using the HTBI primer set. In TCRdb, the multiplex PCR reads were re-called with MiXCR into one record per CDR3 protein. The sample consists of 340,000 or so distinct CDR3 sequences, around 23% of them appearing once. Hyperthyroidism of Graves' type that showed no ophthalmopathy progression within 18 months was stable. Clinical symptoms, serum thyroxine, TRAb, thyroid ultrasound and orbital computed tomography established diagnosis. This clonotype was seen only a few times. Its antigen is unknown. V dropped 3 bases and J dropped 2 bases, with 11 bases sitting between them. This CDR3 has 15 amino acids. Germline V lookup: CDR1 SGHRS, CDR2 YFSETQ.

The receptor was isolated from a woman aged 45-60 years with Graves' hyperthyroidism. Material: blood. The chain uses TRBV5-1 and TRBJ1-4; D is unresolved. In DNA, the CDR3 is TGCGCCAGCAGCTCGCTAGGCGGGACTAATGAAAAACTGTTTTTT. Encoded protein: CASSSLGGTNEKLFF.